This T cell receptor (beta chain) is drawn from a study of T cell responses to AZD1222 COVID-19 vaccine. For this clone: Its antigen is undetermined.

Findings and limits, study-wide: Repertoires in all cases were sampled only once the peak T cell response had passed. The donor cohort was predominantly white British with a female majority, and clonal diversity may have been underestimated.

With 4 bases clipped from V and 7 bases from J, the junction kept 11 bases outside the gene matches. The CDR3 runs 14 residues. CDR1 is SGHRS and CDR2 is YFSETQ in the germline V gene. Sequencing used immunoSEQ multiplex PCR; TCRdb keeps in-frame clones, though not all of them. The sample holds about 130,000 clones, approximately 85% seen once. The V call is TRBV5-1, the J call TRBJ2-7; 7 bases are a match to TRBD2. The TCR sequence derives from an adult who received the MenACWY meningococcal vaccine as a control. The material was peripheral blood, obtained 28 days after the second dose of the MenACWY control vaccine. CDR3 nucleotide sequence: TGCGCCAGCAGCCGGGGGGACCAGCATATAGAGCAGTACTTC. It translates to CASSRGDQHIEQYF.